These T cell receptor beta chains were read from a single sample in a study of blood T cell repertoires in COVID-19. Clones were read by immunoSEQ multiplex PCR, and TCRdb kept only the in-frame ones, dropping some. The sample includes tens of thousands of clones, about 88% of them seen just once. The sequenced material came from peripheral blood. The receptors were gathered from a woman aged 45 to 65 with active COVID-19. Each CDR3 is given with its conserved first and last residue. D genes are given only for firm matches. Clone size, where shown, is once, few, many, or a class for clones that have expanded.

CDR3 | DNA | J | size | V | D
CASSASGTGGHGELFF | TGTGCCAGCAGTGCCTCCGGGACAGGGGGCCACGGGGAGCTGTTTTTT | TRBJ2-2 | NA | TRBV28 | TRBD1
CASSLAQINEQFF | TGTGCCAGCAGCTTGGCCCAGATCAATGAGCAGTTCTTC | TRBJ2-1 | NA | TRBV5-4 | NA
CASSPGQGASLMNEQYF | TGTGCCAGCAGTCCCGGACAGGGGGCGTCCCTCATGAACGAGCAGTACTTC | TRBJ2-7 | NA | TRBV28 | TRBD1
CASSKKSSGRARPDTQYF | TGTGCCAGCAGCAAAAAAAGTAGCGGGAGGGCCCGTCCAGATACGCAGTATTTT | TRBJ2-3 | NA | TRBV21-1 | NA
CASDLAGLNNEQFF | TGTGCCAGCGACCTAGCGGGGTTAAACAATGAGCAGTTCTTC | TRBJ2-1 | NA | TRBV7-9 | TRBD2
CAISDGVTGLYEQYF | TGTGCCATCAGTGATGGGGTGACAGGGCTCTACGAGCAGTACTTC | TRBJ2-7 | NA | TRBV10-3 | TRBD1
CAISESRQPTYEQYF | TGTGCCATCAGTGAGTCGAGACAGCCAACTTACGAGCAGTACTTC | TRBJ2-7 | NA | TRBV10-3 | NA
CAWSVAFQETQYF | TGTGCCTGGAGTGTAGCTTTCCAAGAGACCCAGTACTTC | TRBJ2-5 | once | TRBV30 | NA
CASSLASGYTGELFF | TGCGCCAGCAGCTTGGCTAGCGGGTACACCGGGGAGCTGTTTTTT | TRBJ2-2 | NA | TRBV5-1 | TRBD2
CASSTDRGLDEQYF | TGTGCCAGCAGTACCGACAGGGGGCTTGACGAGCAGTACTTC | TRBJ2-7 | NA | TRBV25-1 | TRBD1
CSAIPGTSAVF | TGCAGTGCTATCCCCGGGACTAGCGCCGTCTTC | TRBJ2-1 | NA | TRBV20-1 | TRBD2
CSVVPIDRVYEQYF | TGCAGCGTTGTCCCAATAGACAGGGTTTACGAGCAGTACTTC | TRBJ2-7 | NA | TRBV29-1 | TRBD1
CASSLEGAPEQFF | TGCGCCAGCAGCTTGGAGGGGGCACCCGAGCAGTTCTTC | TRBJ2-1 | NA | TRBV5-1 | TRBD1
CASSLRDASRGNEQFF | TGTGCCAGCAGCTTAAGGGACGCTAGTAGGGGGAATGAGCAGTTCTTC | TRBJ2-1 | once | TRBV5-4 | NA
CASSELGTGPYEQYF | TGTGCCAGCAGTGAATTAGGGACAGGGCCCTACGAGCAGTACTTC | TRBJ2-7 | NA | TRBV6-1 | TRBD1
CASSLIRTWDNEQFF | TGTGCCAGCAGTTTAATTAGGACTTGGGACAATGAGCAGTTCTTC | TRBJ2-1 | NA | TRBV28 | NA
CASSFWDRRGSPLHF | TGTGCCAGCAGTTTCTGGGACAGGCGGGGATCACCCCTCCACTTT | TRBJ1-6 | few | TRBV6-5 | TRBD1
CASRSDINEQFF | TGCGCCAGCAGGTCGGACATAAATGAGCAGTTCTTC | TRBJ2-1 | NA | TRBV5-1 | NA
CASSFSGRPNEQFF | TGTGCCAGCAGCTTTTCCGGGAGGCCCAATGAGCAGTTCTTC | TRBJ2-1 | few | TRBV5-6 | TRBD2
CASSTNPTGGSDTQYF | TGCGCCAGCAGCACAAACCCGACAGGGGGCTCAGATACGCAGTATTTT | TRBJ2-3 | NA | TRBV5-1 | TRBD1
CASKDPAENIQYF | TGTGCCAGCAAGGATCCAGCGGAAAACATTCAGTACTTC | TRBJ2-4 | NA | TRBV6-6 | NA
CASSWVGQSEAFF | TGTGCCAGCAGTTGGGTAGGACAGAGTGAAGCTTTCTTT | TRBJ1-1 | NA | TRBV28 | NA
CASSPGGRGRNTEAFF | TGTGCCAGCAGCCCAGGTGGAAGGGGGCGGAACACTGAAGCTTTCTTT | TRBJ1-1 | NA | TRBV13 | TRBD1
CASRTSGGSYNEQFF | TGTGCCAGCAGAACTAGCGGGGGTTCCTACAATGAGCAGTTCTTC | TRBJ2-1 | NA | TRBV6-5 | TRBD2
CASSAGERRQPQHF | TGTGCCAGCAGTGCAGGGGAGCGAAGACAGCCCCAGCATTTT | TRBJ1-5 | NA | TRBV2 | NA